The entry that follows covers one TCR beta chain sequence. The antigen is undetermined. V dropped 5 bases and J dropped 5 bases, with 13 bases sitting between them. The V gene's germline CDR1 is LNHDA and CDR2 SQIVND (reference sequence). The CDR3 length is 14 residues. This entry is derived from a study of shared clonotypes between healthy human individuals. Study-wide points: Researchers sampled only blood; tissue repertoires likely differ.

At a deep level, the assay was run. Under the authors' procedure: ImmunoSEQ output held junction-only sequences without quality scores, so filtering differed. The assay was immunoSEQ multiplex PCR, and TCRdb's table has in-frame clones only and misses some. That table furnishes V, J and clone size, whereas the DNA furnished D and trimming. The sample shows 500,000 to 650,000 clones, around 78% of them seen only once. All of the donors resided in Nashville, Tennessee, and each was a Caucasian adult. The material sequenced was PBMCs. The chain links TRBV19 to TRBJ2-1; tentatively, D is TRBD2 (6 bases). This sequence was found in a woman between 40 and 50 years old in good health. Some clones in this sample may be carry-over from other donors' samples. The CDR3 DNA follows: TGTGCCAGTAGTCCAACGCTAGCGAACAATGAGCAGTTCTTC. Translating gives CASSPTLANNEQFF.